These T cell receptor beta chains were read from a single sample in a study of blood T cell repertoires in COVID-19. Assay: immunoSEQ multiplex PCR; the TCRdb copy retains only in-frame clones and omits some. The sample consists of 85,000 to 90,000 clones, about 91% of them appearing once. Material: peripheral blood. These receptors were collected from a human donor with active COVID-19. The donor label of this sample is uncertain. The CDR3 runs from the conserved cysteine through the conserved F or W. The D gene is left open where the match is weak. Size is stated for part of the rows, as once, few or many counts, or as a class when the clone is expanded.

j_call d_call v_call clone_size cdr3_nt cdr3_aa
TRBJ2-7 TRBD1 TRBV6-5 - TGTGCCAGCAACCCGACAGGGAGCCACGAGCAGTACTTC CASNPTGSHEQYF
TRBJ2-7 - TRBV5-1 - TGCGCCAGCAGCTTAGAGACAGGCTACTACGAGCAGTACTTC CASSLETGYYEQYF
TRBJ2-3 TRBD1 TRBV3-1/TRBV3-2 - TGTGCCAGCAGCCCCGCCCCGGGACAGGGGGCCACAGATACGCAGTATTTT CASSPAPGQGATDTQYF
TRBJ2-2 - TRBV19 - TGTGCCAGTACTCGGACAGACACCGGGGAGCTGTTTTTT CASTRTDTGELFF
TRBJ1-2 TRBD1 TRBV9 - TGTGCCAGCAGCCTCCGGGGGACAGGGGGCGGTTTGGATGGCTACACCTTC CASSLRGTGGGLDGYTF
TRBJ1-4 - TRBV5-1 once TGCGCCAGCAGCCTCGGGATTACACAAGAAGATGATGAAAAACTGTTTTTT CASSLGITQEDDEKLFF
TRBJ2-1 TRBD2 TRBV19 few TGTGCCAGTAGTCGGGGGGGGGACTACAATGAGCAGTTCTTC CASSRGGDYNEQFF
TRBJ1-5 - TRBV29-1 - TGCAGCGTCCTGGGCAAACTCAGGGCTCAGCCCCAGCATTTT CSVLGKLRAQPQHF
TRBJ2-7 - TRBV3-1/TRBV3-2 once TGTGCCAGCAGCCAAGACTACAGGGCAAACTCCTACGAGCAGTACTTC CASSQDYRANSYEQYF
TRBJ2-3 - TRBV19 - TGTGCCAGTAGTAGGCGGACATCAGATACGCAGTATTTT CASSRRTSDTQYF
TRBJ1-1 - TRBV6-5 - TGTGCCAGCAGGGGGGGACCCGACGAAGCTTTCTTT CASRGGPDEAFF
TRBJ2-1 TRBD1 TRBV4-2 - TGTGCCAGCTCGGCCCCGGACAGGTCCTACAATGAGCAGTTCTTC CASSAPDRSYNEQFF
TRBJ2-1 - TRBV6-6 - TGTGCCAGCAGTTACTCGAGGCATGAGCAGTTCTTC CASSYSRHEQFF
TRBJ1-6 - TRBV4-3 - TGCGCCAGCAGCCAAGAAGCCTTAAATTCACCCCTCCACTTT CASSQEALNSPLHF
TRBJ2-2 TRBD1 TRBV2 - TGTGCCAGCGTAAGGGGGCGAAGAACCGGGGAGCTGTTTTTT CASVRGRRTGELFF
TRBJ2-1 - TRBV5-4 - TGTGCCAGCAGCTTGGTTCGGGGTGAGCAGTTCTTC CASSLVRGEQFF
TRBJ1-6 TRBD1 TRBV14 - TGTGCCAGCAGCTACGACAGGGCTTCACCCCTCCACTTT CASSYDRASPLHF
TRBJ1-4 - TRBV11-2 - TGTGCCAGCAGCTTAGGGTCCCGGGGAGAAGGTGAAAAACTGTTTTTT CASSLGSRGEGEKLFF
TRBJ2-7 TRBD1 TRBV7-2 - TGTGCCAGCGGACAGGGGGCTTCCTACGAGCAGTACTTC CASGQGASYEQYF
TRBJ1-1 TRBD1 TRBV5-6 - TGTGCCAGCAGCATAGACAGGGGATTCAATTTGAACACTGAAGCTTTCTTT CASSIDRGFNLNTEAFF
TRBJ2-3 - TRBV7-3 - TGTGCCAGCAGCTCCAGCGGTCTAGATACGCAGTATTTT CASSSSGLDTQYF
TRBJ2-6 - TRBV7-3 - TGTGCCAGCAGCTTAAGTCACAGTACAGACTCTGGGGCCAACGTCCTGACTTTC CASSLSHSTDSGANVLTF
TRBJ1-1 TRBD1 TRBV29-1 - TGCAGCGTTCCGGGACAGGGGGCTCACACTGAAGCTTTCTTT CSVPGQGAHTEAFF
TRBJ2-7 - TRBV5-1 - TGCGCCAGCAGCCTAAGCTCTCCCGACAGGTATGTGGGCGAGCAGTACTTC CASSLSSPDRYVGEQYF
TRBJ1-5 - TRBV12-3/TRBV12-4 - TGTGCCAGCAGTCAGGGGATCAATCAGCCCCAGCATTTT CASSQGINQPQHF
TRBJ2-5 TRBD2 TRBV7-7 - TGTGCCAGCAGTTCCTCACCTCGGGGGGGCCAGTACTTC CASSSSPRGGQYF
TRBJ1-6 - TRBV10-1 - TGCGCCAGCACTAGCGCGGGGTGGGATTCACCCCTCCACTTT CASTSAGWDSPLHF
TRBJ1-1 - TRBV28 once TGTGCCAGCAGTTTAGGGGGGGCTAACACTGAAGCTTTCTTT CASSLGGANTEAFF
TRBJ2-2 TRBD2 TRBV7-9 once TGTGCCAGCAGCTTTCCGGGACTAGCGAGCACCGGGGAGCTGTTTTTT CASSFPGLASTGELFF
TRBJ2-7 - TRBV21-1 - TGTGCCAGCAGCACCCTTCTCCAGGGGCTACGACCCTACGAGCAGTACTTC CASSTLLQGLRPYEQYF
TRBJ2-7 - TRBV7-9 - TGTGCCAGCAGCTTGGGAGGGGGTTTGTACGAGCAGTACTTC CASSLGGGLYEQYF
TRBJ2-2 TRBD1 TRBV7-8 - TGTGCCAGCAGCTTAGGGTCGGCAGGGGGCGAGGGGGAGCTGTTTTTT CASSLGSAGGEGELFF
TRBJ2-5 - TRBV6-1 - TGTGCCAGCAGTGAATTAAAGCGGACCCCCTTTGGAGAGACCCAGTACTTC CASSELKRTPFGETQYF
TRBJ2-6 - TRBV9 - TGTGCCAGCAGCAGAGTTAGGGGCACTGGGGCCAACGTCCTGACTTTC CASSRVRGTGANVLTF
TRBJ2-7 - TRBV5-6 - TGTGCCAGCAGCTCCCCGCGACAGCGCCCTTACGAGCAGTACTTC CASSSPRQRPYEQYF
TRBJ2-1 TRBD1 TRBV9 - TGTGCCAGCAGCGTAGATATTGACAGGGGGGATGAGCAGTTCTTC CASSVDIDRGDEQFF
TRBJ1-1 - TRBV5-6 - TGTGCCAGCAGCTGGGGAGGGCTTTTGAACACTGAAGCTTTCTTT CASSWGGLLNTEAFF
TRBJ1-6 - TRBV28 - TGTGCCAGCAGTTTAGGGAGGGAGGCCTCACCCCTCCACTTT CASSLGREASPLHF
TRBJ2-7 - TRBV3-1/TRBV3-2 - TGTGCCAGCAGCAAACCTCGAATGGTCCCTAGTCACGAGCAGTACTTC CASSKPRMVPSHEQYF
TRBJ2-3 TRBD2 TRBV5-1 - TGCGCCAGCAGCTTGGGGACTAGCGGGGGGGCTGTTAGGACAGATACGCAGTATTTT CASSLGTSGGAVRTDTQYF
TRBJ2-3 - TRBV6-5 - TGTGCCAGCCGCGACAGCTATACAGATACGCAGTATTTT CASRDSYTDTQYF